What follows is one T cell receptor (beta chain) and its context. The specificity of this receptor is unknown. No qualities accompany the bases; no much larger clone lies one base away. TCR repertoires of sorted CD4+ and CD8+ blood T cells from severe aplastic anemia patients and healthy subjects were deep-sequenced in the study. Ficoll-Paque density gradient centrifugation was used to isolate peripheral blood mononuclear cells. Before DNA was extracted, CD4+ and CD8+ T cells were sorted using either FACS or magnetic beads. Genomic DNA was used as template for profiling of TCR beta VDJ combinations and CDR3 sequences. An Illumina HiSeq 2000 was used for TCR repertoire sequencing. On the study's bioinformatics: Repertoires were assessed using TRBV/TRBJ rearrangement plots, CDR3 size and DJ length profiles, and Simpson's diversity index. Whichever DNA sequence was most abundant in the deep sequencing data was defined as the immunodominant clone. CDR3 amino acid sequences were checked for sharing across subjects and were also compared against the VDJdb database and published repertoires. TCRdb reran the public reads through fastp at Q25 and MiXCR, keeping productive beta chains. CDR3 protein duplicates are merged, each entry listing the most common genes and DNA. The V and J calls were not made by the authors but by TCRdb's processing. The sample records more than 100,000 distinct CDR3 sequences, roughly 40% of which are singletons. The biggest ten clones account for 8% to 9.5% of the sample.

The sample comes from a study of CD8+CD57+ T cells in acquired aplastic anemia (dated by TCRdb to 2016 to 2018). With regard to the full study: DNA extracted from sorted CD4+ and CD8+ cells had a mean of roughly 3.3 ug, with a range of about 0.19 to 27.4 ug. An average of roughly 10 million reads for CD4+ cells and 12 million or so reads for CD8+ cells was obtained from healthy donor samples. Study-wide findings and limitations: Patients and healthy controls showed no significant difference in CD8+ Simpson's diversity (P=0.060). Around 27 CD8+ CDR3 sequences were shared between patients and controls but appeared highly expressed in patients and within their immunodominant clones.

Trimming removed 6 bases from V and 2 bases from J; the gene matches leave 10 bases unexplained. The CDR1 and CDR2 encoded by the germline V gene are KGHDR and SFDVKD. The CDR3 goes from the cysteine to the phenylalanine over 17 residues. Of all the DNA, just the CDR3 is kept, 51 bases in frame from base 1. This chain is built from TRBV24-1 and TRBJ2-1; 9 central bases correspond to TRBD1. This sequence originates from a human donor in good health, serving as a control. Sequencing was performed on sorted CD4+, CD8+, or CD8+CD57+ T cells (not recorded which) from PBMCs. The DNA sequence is TGTGCCACCAGTCACAGGGGGCTCCCAGAGCCCTACAATGAGCAGTTCTTC. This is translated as CATSHRGLPEPYNEQFF.